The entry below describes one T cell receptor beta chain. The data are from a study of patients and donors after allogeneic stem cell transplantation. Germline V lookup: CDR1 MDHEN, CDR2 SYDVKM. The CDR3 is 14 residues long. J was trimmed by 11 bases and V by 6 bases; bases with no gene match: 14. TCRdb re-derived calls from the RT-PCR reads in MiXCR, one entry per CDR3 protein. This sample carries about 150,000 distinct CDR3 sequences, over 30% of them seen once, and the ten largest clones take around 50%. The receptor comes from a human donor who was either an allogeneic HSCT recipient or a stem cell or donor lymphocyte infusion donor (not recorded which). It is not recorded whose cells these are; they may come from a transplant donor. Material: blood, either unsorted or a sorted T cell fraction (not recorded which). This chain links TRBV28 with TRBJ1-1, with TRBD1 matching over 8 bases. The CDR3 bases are TGTGCCAGCAGCCCTACCCCCCAGGGGGCGAGGGCTTTCTTT. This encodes CASSPTPQGARAFF.